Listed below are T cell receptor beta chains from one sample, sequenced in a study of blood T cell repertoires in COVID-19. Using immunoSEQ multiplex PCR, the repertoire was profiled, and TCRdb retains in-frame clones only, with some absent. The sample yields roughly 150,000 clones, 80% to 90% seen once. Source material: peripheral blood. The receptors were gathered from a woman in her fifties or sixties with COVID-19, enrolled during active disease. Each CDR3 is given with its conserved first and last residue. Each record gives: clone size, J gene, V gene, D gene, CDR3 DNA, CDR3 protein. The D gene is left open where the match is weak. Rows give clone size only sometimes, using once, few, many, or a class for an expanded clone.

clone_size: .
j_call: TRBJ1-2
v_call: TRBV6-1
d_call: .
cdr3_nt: TGTGCCAGCAGTGAAACGGGGGGAGGGGGAAACTATGGCTACACCTTC
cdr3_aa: CASSETGGGGNYGYTF

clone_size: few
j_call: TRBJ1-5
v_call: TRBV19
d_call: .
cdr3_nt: TGTGCCAGTAGTATCGGGGTTATGGGCAGCAATCAGCCCCAGCATTTT
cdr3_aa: CASSIGVMGSNQPQHF

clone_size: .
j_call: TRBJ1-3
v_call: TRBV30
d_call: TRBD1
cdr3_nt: TGTGCCTACTCGGGACAGGGGGCGCTGGGAAACACCATATATTTT
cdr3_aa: CAYSGQGALGNTIYF

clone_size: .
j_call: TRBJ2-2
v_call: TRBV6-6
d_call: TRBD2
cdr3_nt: TGTGCCAGCAGCCAACTAGCGGGAGGGTCCGGGGAGCTGTTTTTT
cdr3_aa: CASSQLAGGSGELFF

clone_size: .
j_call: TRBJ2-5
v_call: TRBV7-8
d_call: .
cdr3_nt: TGTGCCAGCAGCTCCAACAGAAGGGGGATGGCGCGGGAGACCCAGTACTTC
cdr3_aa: CASSSNRRGMARETQYF

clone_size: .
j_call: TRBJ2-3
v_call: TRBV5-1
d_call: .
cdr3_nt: TGCGCCAGCAGCTTGTTTAGTCCTCACACAGATACGCAGTATTTT
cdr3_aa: CASSLFSPHTDTQYF

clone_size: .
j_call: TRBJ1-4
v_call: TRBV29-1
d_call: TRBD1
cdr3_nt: TGCAGCGTTGCGGGACAGGGTCTAGGTGAAAAACTGTTTTTT
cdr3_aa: CSVAGQGLGEKLFF

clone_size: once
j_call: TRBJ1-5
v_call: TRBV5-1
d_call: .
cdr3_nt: TGCGCCAGCAGCTTGGCCTCGGGGGAATGGCCCCAGCATTTT
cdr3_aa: CASSLASGEWPQHF

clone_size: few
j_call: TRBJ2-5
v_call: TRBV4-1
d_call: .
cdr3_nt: TGCGCCAGCAGCCAAGGGGCTGGGGAGACCCAGTACTTC
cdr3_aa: CASSQGAGETQYF

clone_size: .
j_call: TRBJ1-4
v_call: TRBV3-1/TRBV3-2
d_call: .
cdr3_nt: TGTGCCAGCAGCCAAACTCCCGGACAGCATAATGAAAAACTGTTTTTT
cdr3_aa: CASSQTPGQHNEKLFF

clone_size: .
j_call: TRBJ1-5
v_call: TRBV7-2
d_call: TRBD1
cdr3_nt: TGTGCCAGCAGCCAGGGGGCCCCTAACAATCAGCCCCAGCATTTT
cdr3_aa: CASSQGAPNNQPQHF

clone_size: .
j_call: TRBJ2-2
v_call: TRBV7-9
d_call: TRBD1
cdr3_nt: TGTGCCAGCAGTTTTGAGGGGGCATTCGGCACCGGGGAGCTGTTTTTT
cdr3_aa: CASSFEGAFGTGELFF

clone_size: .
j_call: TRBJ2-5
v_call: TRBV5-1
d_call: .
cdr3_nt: TGCGCCAGCTGCTTGCTAGGGGGGGGGCCGAATTGGTACTTC
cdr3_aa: CASCLLGGGPNWYF

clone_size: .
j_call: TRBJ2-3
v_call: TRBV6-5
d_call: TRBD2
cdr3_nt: TGTGCCAGCAGTACAACTAGCGGGGGACTGGATACGCAGTATTTT
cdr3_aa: CASSTTSGGLDTQYF

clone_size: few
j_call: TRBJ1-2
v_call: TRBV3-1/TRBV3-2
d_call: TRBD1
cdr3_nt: TGTGCCAGCAGCCAAGGGGACAGGGGCGGCTATGGCTACACCTTC
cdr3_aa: CASSQGDRGGYGYTF

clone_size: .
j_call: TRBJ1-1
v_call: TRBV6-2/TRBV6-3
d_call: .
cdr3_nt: TGTGCCAGCAGCCCCTGGACAGTGGGATACATGAACACTGAAGCTTTCTTT
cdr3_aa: CASSPWTVGYMNTEAFF

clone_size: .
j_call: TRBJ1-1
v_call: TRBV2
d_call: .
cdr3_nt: TGTGCCAGCAGAGATAACAGGGTAACTGAAGCTTTCTTT
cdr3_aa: CASRDNRVTEAFF

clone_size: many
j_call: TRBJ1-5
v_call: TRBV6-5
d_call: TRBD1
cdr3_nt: TGTGCCAGCAGTTTAGGACAGGGAGGAGGGCAGCCCCAGCATTTT
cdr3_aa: CASSLGQGGGQPQHF

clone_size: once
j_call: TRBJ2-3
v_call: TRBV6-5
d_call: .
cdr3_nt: TGTGCCAGCAGTACCCAGAGGGGGAGCACAGATACGCAGTATTTT
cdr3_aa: CASSTQRGSTDTQYF

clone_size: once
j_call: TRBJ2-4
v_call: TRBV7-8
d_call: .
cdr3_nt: TGTGCCAGCAGCCGGACCGGCGGAGGAAACATTCAGTACTTC
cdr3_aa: CASSRTGGGNIQYF

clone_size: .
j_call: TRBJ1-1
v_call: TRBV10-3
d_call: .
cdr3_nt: TGTGCCCTACGCCCGCTCCCCATGAACACTGAAGCTTTCTTT
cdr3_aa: CALRPLPMNTEAFF

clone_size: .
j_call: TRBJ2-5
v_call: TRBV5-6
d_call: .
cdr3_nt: TGTGCCAGCGGGCTTTCCTTACAAGAGACCCAGTACTTC
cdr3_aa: CASGLSLQETQYF

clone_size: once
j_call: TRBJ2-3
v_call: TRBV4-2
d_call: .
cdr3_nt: TGTGCCAGCAGCGCCAAGCATGAGAGAGGAAGGACAGATACGCAGTATTTT
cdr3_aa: CASSAKHERGRTDTQYF

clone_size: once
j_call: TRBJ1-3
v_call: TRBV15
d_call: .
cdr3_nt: TGTGCCACCAGCAGAGATCGATACGGAGACACCATATATTTT
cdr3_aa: CATSRDRYGDTIYF

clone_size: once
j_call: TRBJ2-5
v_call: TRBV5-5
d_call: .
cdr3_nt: TGTGCCAGCAGCCTGGACTCCTTCACTGAGACCCAGTACTTC
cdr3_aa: CASSLDSFTETQYF

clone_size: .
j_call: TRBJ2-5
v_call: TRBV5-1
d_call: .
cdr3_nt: TGCGCCAGCAGCTTTCCCAGGGTCGCGGAGACCCAGTACTTC
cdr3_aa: CASSFPRVAETQYF

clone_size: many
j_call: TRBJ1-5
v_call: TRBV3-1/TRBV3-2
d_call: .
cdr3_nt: TGTGCCAGCAGCCAAGATTCGGGAGGGAACCAGCCCCAGCATTTT
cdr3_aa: CASSQDSGGNQPQHF

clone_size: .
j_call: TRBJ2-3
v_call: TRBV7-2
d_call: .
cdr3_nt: TGTGCCAGCAGTCGGTTCACAGATACGCAGTATTTT
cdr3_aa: CASSRFTDTQYF

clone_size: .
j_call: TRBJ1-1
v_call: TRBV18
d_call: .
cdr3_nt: TGTGCCAGCTCACCTCTTTCAGGGATGAACACTGAAGCTTTCTTT
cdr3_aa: CASSPLSGMNTEAFF

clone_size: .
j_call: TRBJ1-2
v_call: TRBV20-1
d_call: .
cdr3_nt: TGCAGTGCTAGTTGGCAGGGAAATGGCTACACCTTC
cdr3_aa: CSASWQGNGYTF

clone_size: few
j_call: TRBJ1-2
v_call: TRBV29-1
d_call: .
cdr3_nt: TGCAGCGTTGCAGACAGCTATGGCTACACCTTC
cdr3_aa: CSVADSYGYTF

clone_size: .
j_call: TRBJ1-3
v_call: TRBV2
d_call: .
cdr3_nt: TGTGCCAGCAATTACCTCACTACCGGAAACACCATATATTTT
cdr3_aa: CASNYLTTGNTIYF

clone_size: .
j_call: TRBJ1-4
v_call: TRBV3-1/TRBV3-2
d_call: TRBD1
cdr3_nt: TGTGCCAGCAGCCAAGAAGGGGGCGTTGAAAAACTGTTTTTT
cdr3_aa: CASSQEGGVEKLFF

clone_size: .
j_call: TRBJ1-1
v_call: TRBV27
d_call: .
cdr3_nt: TGTGCCAGCAGTACCCGGACCGGGAGGAACACTGAAGCTTTCTTT
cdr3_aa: CASSTRTGRNTEAFF

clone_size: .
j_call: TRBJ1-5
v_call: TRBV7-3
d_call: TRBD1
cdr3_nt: TGTGCCAGCAGAAAAAACAGGGGGCGTCAGCCCCAGCATTTT
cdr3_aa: CASRKNRGRQPQHF

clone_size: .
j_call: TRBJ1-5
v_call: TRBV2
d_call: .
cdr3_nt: TGTGCCAGCAGTGAGCGGGGGCGCCAGCATTTT
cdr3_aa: CASSERGRQHF

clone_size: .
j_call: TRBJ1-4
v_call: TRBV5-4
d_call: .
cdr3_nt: TGTGCCAGCACCCTGGACAGCGCTAATGAAAAACTGTTTTTT
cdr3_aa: CASTLDSANEKLFF

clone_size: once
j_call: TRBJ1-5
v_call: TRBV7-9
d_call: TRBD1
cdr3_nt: TGTGCCAGCAGCCAACAGGGGGTTAGCAATCAGCCCCAGCATTTT
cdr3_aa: CASSQQGVSNQPQHF

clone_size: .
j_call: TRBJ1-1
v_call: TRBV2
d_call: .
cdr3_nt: TGTGCCAGCAGTGAAGCTCTACAGGGTTTCCCTGAAGCTTTCTTT
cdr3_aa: CASSEALQGFPEAFF

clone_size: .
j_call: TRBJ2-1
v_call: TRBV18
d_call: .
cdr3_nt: TGTGCCAGCTCACTACGTGAACAGGGATGGAATGAGCAGTTCTTC
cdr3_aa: CASSLREQGWNEQFF

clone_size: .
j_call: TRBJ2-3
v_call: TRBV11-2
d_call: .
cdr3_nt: TGTGCCAGCAGCTTAGAGGGGGGAGCATCATCAGATACGCAGTATTTT
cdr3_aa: CASSLEGGASSDTQYF